This T cell receptor beta chain is from a study of T cell responses to AZD1222 COVID-19 vaccine. Profiled with immunoSEQ multiplex PCR; TCRdb holds only in-frame clones, not every one. The sample has under 200,000 clones, about 92% seen once. The V and J ends lost 9 bases and 3 bases respectively, with 23 bases between them. The germline gives CDR1 KGHDR, CDR2 SFDVKD. This CDR3 spans 18 amino acids. The sequence was obtained from an adult who received the MenACWY meningococcal vaccine as a control. The rearrangement links TRBV24-1 to TRBJ1-6; D gene ambiguous. This specimen consisted of peripheral blood, obtained 28 days after the second dose of the MenACWY control vaccine. CDR3 sequence (DNA): TGTGCCACCGAAGTAGGTGTGGGCGGACGAAACTATAATTCACCCCTCCACTTT. Its protein is CATEVGVGGRNYNSPLHF.